This T cell receptor (beta chain) was obtained from a study of shared clonotypes between healthy human individuals. General study points: Limited genetic and exposure-history diversity came from having few donors. Among several donors, roughly 5% of naive CD4 clonotypes were found in common. Estimated clonotype richness was generally higher in naive than memory subsets.

The CDR3 contains 18 residues. With 0 bases clipped from V and 0 bases from J, the junction kept 6 bases outside the gene matches. Per the germline V gene, CDR1 is SGDLS and CDR2 is YYNGEE. Generated by immunoSEQ multiplex PCR, the TCRdb table keeps only in-frame clones and is missing some. The repertoire has about a million clones, about 74% of them found once; the top ten carry around 1.4%. Worth noting for this clone: The antigen remains undetermined.

CD4+ cells underwent separation, giving CD45RA+ naive and CD45RA-negative memory subsets. Sequenced input: memory CD4+ T cells sorted from blood. Subset denoted: CD45RA-negative fraction. The receptor was isolated from a man between 18 and 35 years old in good health. This rearrangement joins TRBV9 to TRBJ2-1; TRBD2 matches 10 bases. CDR3 amino acids: CASSVAGSGRHSYNEQFF. The CDR3, as DNA: TGTGCCAGCAGCGTAGCGGGTAGCGGGAGGCACTCCTACAATGAGCAGTTCTTC.